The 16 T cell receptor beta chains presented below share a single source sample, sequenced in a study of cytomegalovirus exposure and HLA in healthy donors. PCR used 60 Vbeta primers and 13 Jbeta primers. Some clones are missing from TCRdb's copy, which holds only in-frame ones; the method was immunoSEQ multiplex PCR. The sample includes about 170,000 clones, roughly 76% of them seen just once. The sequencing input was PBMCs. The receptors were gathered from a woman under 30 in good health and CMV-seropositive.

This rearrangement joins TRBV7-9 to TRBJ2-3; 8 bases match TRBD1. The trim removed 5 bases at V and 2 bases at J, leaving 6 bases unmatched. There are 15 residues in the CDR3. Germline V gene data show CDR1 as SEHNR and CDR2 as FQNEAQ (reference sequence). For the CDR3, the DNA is TGTGCCAGCAGCGACCGACAGGGGTTCACAGATACGCAGTATTTT. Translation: CASSDRQGFTDTQYF.

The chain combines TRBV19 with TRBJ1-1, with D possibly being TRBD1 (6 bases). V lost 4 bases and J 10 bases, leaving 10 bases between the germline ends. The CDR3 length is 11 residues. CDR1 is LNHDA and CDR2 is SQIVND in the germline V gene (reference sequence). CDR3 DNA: TGTGCCAGTAGTAGGGGGGGCTTAGCTTTCTTT. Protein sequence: CASSRGGLAFF.

This chain's CDR3 is CASSPSGVNTGELFF. The CDR3 DNA reads TGTGCCAGCAGCCCTTCGGGGGTCAACACCGGGGAGCTGTTTTTT. The chain employs TRBV28 and TRBJ2-2; TRBD2 is a possible D gene (6 bases). Germline loops: CDR1 MDHEN, CDR2 SYDVKM. V was cut by 6 bases and J by 2 bases, with 13 bases left in between. The CDR3 is 15 residues long.

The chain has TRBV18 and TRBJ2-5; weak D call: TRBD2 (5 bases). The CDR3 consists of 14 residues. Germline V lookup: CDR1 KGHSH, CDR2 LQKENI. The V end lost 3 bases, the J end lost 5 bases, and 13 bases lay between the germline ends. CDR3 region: CASSPISSFETQYF. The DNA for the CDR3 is TGTGCCAGCTCACCCATCTCTAGCTTCGAGACCCAGTACTTC.

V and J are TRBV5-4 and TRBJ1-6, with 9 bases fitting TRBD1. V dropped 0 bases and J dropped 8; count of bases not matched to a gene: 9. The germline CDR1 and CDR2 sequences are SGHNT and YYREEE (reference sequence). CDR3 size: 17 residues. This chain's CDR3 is CASSLGGSGQGYSPLHF. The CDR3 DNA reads TGTGCCAGCAGCTTGGGAGGATCGGGACAGGGTTATTCACCCCTCCACTTT.

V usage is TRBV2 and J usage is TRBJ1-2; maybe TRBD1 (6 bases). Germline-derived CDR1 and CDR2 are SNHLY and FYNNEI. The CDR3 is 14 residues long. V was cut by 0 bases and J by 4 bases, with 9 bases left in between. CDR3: CASSEAGQLYGYTF. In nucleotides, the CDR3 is TGTGCCAGCAGTGAAGCGGGACAACTCTATGGCTACACCTTC.

The CDR3 coding sequence is TGTGCCAGCAGCGCGCAACAGGGTACTGAAGCTTTCTTT. Its translation is CASSAQQGTEAFF. The V gene is TRBV7-9, the J gene TRBJ1-1; perhaps TRBD1 as D (6 bases). V was clipped by 5 bases and J by 5 bases, with 12 bases between them. The CDR3 is 13 residues long. Germline V gives CDR1 SEHNR, CDR2 FQNEAQ (reference sequence).

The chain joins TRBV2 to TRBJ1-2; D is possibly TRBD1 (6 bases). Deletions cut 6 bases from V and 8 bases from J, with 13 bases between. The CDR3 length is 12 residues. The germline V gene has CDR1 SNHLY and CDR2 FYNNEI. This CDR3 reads CASRGDIPGYTF. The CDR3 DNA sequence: TGTGCCAGCAGGGGGGACATCCCCGGCTACACCTTC.

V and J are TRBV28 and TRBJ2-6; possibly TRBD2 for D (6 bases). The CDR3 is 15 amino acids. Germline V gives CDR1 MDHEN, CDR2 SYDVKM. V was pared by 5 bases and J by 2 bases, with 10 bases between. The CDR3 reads CASSTGLAGANVLTF. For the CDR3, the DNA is TGTGCCAGCAGTACGGGACTCGCTGGGGCCAACGTCCTGACTTTC.

The CDR3 bases are TGTGCCAGCAGCATCGAGAGAAATCAGCCCCAGCATTTT. It specifies CASSIERNQPQHF. This chain joins TRBV5-6 and TRBJ1-5; D call uncertain. Germline V gene lookup returns CDR1 SGHDT and CDR2 YYEEEE. Trimming shortened V by 4 bases and J by 4 bases, and 9 bases separated the two germline ends. CDR3 length: 13 residues.

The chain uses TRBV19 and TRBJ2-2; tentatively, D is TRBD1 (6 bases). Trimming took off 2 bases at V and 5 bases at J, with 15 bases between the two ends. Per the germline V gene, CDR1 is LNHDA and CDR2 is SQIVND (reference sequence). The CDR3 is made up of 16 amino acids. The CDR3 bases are TGTGCCAGTAGTATACTACTAGGCAGGGGAACCGGGGAGCTGTTTTTT. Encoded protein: CASSILLGRGTGELFF.

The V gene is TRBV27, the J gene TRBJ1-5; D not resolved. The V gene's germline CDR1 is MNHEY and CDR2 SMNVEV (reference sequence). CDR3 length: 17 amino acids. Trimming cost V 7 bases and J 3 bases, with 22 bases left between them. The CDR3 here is CASNKQSLARDNQPQHF. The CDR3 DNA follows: TGTGCCAGCAATAAGCAGAGCTTGGCACGGGACAATCAGCCCCAGCATTTT.

The CDR3 spells CASSLVEWPHAGYTF. In DNA, the CDR3 is TGTGCCAGCAGCTTGGTCGAATGGCCCCATGCCGGCTACACCTTC. The chain carries TRBV5-4 and TRBJ1-2; no firm D call. Germline CDR1 is SGHNT and CDR2 is YYREEE (reference sequence). V lost 0 bases, J lost 8 bases, and 17 bases lay in between. This CDR3 comprises 15 residues.

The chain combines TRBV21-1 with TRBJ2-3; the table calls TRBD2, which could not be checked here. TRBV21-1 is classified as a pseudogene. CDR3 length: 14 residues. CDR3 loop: CASTEERATDTQYF. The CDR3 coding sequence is TGTGCCAGCACCGAAGAGCGGGCCACAGATACGCAGTATTTT.

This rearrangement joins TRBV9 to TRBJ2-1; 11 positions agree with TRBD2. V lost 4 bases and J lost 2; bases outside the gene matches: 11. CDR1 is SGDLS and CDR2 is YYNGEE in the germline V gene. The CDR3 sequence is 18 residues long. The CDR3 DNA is TGTGCCAGCAGCCCAACCCACCAACTAGCGGGGGCCTACAATGAGCAGTTCTTC. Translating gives CASSPTHQLAGAYNEQFF.

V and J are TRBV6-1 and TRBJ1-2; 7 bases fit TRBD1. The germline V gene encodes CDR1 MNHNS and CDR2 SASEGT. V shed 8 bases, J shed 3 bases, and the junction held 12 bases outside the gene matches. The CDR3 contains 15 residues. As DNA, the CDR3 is TGTGCCAGCCGGCTGGTTCAGGGGGTTGACTATGGCTACACCTTC. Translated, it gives CASRLVQGVDYGYTF.